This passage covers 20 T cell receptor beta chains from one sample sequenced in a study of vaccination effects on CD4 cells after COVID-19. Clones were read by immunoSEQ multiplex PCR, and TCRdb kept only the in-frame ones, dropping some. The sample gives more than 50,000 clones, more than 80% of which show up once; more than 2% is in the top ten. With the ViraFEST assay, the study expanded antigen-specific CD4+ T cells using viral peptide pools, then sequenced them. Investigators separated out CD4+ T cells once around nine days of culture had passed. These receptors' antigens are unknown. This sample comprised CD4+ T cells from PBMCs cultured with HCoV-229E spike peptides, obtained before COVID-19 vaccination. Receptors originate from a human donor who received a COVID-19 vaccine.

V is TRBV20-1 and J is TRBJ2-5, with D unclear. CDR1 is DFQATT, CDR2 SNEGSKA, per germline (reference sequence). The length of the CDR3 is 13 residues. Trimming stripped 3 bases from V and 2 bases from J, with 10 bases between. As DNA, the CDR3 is TGCAGTGCTAGTCACTCGCTACAAGAGACCCAGTACTTC. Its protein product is CSASHSLQETQYF.

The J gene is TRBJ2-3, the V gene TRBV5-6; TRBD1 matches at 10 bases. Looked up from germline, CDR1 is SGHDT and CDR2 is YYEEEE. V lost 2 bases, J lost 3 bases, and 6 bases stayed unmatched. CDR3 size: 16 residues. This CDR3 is CASSFRTGGSTDTQYF. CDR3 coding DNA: TGTGCCAGCAGCTTCCGGACAGGGGGTTCGACAGATACGCAGTATTTT. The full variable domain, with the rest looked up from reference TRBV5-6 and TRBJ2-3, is DAGVTQSPTHLIKTRGQQVTLRCSPKSGHDTVSWYQQALGQGPQFIFQYYEEEERQRGNFPDRFSGHQFPNYSSELNVNALLLGDSALYLCASSFRTGGSTDTQYFGPGTRLTVL.

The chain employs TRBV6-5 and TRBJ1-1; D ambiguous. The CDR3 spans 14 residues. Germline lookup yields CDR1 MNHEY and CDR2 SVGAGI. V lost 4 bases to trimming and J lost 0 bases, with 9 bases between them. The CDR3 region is CASSFSAMNTEAFF. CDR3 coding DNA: TGTGCCAGCAGTTTTAGTGCCATGAACACTGAAGCTTTCTTT.

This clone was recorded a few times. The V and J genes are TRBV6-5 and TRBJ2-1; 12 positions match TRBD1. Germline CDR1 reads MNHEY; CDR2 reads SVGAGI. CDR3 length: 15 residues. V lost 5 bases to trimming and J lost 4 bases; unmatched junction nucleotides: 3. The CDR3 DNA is TGTGCCAGCAGTAGGGACAGGGGGCGGTACAATGAGCAGTTCTTC. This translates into CASSRDRGRYNEQFF.

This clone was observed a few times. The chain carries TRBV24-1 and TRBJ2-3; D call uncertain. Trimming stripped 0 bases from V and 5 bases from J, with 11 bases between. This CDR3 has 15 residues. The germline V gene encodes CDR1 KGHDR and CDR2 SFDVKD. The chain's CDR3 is CATSDLVGEQDTQYF. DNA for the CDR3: TGTGCCACCAGTGATTTGGTGGGTGAGCAAGATACGCAGTATTTT.

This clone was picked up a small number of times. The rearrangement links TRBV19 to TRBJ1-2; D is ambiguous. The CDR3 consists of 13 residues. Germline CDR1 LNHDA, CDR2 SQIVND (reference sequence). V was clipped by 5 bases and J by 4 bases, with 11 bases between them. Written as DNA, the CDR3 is TGTGCCAGTAGTCGCCGGGATGCCTATGGCTACACCTTC. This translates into CASSRRDAYGYTF.

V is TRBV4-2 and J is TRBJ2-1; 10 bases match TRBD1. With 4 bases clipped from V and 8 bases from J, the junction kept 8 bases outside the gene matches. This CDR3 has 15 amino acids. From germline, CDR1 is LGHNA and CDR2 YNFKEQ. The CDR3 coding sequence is TGTGCCAGCAGCCTCGGGACAGGGGCTGTTGATGAGCAGTTCTTC. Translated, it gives CASSLGTGAVDEQFF.

The CDR3: CATSDPDKYQETQYF. The CDR3 DNA sequence: TGTGCCACCAGTGATCCCGACAAGTACCAAGAGACCCAGTACTTC. The rearrangement links TRBV24-1 to TRBJ2-5; D not resolved. Germline values: CDR1 KGHDR, CDR2 SFDVKD. CDR3 length: 15 amino acids. Deletions cut 3 bases from V and 0 bases from J, with 10 bases between.

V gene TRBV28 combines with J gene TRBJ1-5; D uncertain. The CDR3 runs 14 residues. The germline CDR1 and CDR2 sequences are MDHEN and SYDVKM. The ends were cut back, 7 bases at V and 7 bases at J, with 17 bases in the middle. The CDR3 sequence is CASTLSRGIQPQHF. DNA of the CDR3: TGTGCCAGCACCCTTTCCCGGGGAATCCAGCCCCAGCATTTT.

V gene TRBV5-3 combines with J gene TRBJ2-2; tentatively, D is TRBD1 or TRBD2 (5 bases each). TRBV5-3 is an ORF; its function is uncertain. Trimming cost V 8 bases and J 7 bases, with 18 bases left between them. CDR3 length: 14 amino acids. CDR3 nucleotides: TGTGCCAGCCCCAGAGGGCCCCAGGGCGGGGAGCTGTTTTTT. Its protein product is CASPRGPQGGELFF.

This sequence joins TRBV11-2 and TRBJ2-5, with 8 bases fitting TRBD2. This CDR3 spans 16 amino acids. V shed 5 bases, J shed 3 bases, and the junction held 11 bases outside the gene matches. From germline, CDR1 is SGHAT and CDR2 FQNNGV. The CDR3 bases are TGTGCCAGCAGCCCACTACCCGGGACTAGGGAAGAGACCCAGTACTTC. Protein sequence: CASSPLPGTREETQYF.

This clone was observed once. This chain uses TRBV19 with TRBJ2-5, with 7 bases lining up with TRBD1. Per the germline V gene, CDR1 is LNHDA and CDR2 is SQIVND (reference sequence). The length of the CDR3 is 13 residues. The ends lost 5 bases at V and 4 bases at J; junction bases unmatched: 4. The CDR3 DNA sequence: TGTGCCAGTAGTCTCGACAGGGCAGAGACCCAGTACTTC. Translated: CASSLDRAETQYF.

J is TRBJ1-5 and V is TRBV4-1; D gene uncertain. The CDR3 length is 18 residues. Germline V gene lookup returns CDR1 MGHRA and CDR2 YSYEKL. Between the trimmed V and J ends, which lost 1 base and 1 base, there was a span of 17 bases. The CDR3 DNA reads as TGCGCCAGCAGCCAAGGAGGAGGCCTTGGAGTGAGCAATCAGCCCCAGCATTTT. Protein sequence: CASSQGGGLGVSNQPQHF.

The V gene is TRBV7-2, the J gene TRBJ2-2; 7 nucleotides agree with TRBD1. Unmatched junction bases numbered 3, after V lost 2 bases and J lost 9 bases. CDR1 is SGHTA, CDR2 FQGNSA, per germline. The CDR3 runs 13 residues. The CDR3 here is CASSLQGDRELFF. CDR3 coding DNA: TGTGCCAGCAGCTTACAGGGGGACAGGGAGCTGTTTTTT.

CDR3 in amino acids: CASSSRDRVADTQYF. The DNA of the CDR3 is TGTGCCAGCAGCAGCCGGGACAGGGTCGCAGATACGCAGTATTTT. The chain couples TRBV13 to TRBJ2-3, with TRBD1 matching over 9 bases. CDR1 PRHDT and CDR2 FYEKMQ come from the germline V gene (reference sequence). The ends lost 5 bases at V and 4 bases at J; junction bases unmatched: 7. CDR3 size: 15 residues.

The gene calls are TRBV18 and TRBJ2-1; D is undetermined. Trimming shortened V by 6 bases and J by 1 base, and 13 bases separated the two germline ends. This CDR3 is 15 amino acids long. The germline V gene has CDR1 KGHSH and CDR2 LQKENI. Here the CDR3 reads CASSVSRYSYNEQFF. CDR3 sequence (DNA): TGTGCCAGCTCGGTTTCGAGGTATTCCTACAATGAGCAGTTCTTC.

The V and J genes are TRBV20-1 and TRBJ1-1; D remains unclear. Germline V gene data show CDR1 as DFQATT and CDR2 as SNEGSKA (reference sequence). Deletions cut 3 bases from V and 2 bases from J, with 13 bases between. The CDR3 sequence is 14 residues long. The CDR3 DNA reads TGCAGTGCTAGTGGCAGCGGCGTCAACACTGAAGCTTTCTTT. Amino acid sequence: CSASGSGVNTEAFF.

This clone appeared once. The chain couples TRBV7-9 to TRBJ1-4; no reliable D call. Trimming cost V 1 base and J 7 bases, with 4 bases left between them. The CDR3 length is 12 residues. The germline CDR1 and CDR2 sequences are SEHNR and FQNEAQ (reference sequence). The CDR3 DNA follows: TGTGCCAGCAGCTTAGGAGGTGAAAAACTGTTTTTT. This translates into CASSLGGEKLFF.

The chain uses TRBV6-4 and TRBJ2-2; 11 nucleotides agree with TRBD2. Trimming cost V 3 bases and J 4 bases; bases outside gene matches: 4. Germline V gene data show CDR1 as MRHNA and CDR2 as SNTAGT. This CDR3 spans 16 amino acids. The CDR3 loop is CASSERLAGTTGELFF. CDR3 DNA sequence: TGTGCCAGCAGTGAGCGACTAGCGGGGACCACCGGGGAGCTGTTTTTT.

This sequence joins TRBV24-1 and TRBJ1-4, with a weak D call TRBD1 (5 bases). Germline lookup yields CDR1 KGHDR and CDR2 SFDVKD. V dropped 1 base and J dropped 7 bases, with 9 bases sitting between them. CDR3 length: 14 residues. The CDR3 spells CATSDFRDPEKLFF. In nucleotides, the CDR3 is TGTGCCACCAGTGATTTTAGGGACCCTGAAAAACTGTTTTTT.